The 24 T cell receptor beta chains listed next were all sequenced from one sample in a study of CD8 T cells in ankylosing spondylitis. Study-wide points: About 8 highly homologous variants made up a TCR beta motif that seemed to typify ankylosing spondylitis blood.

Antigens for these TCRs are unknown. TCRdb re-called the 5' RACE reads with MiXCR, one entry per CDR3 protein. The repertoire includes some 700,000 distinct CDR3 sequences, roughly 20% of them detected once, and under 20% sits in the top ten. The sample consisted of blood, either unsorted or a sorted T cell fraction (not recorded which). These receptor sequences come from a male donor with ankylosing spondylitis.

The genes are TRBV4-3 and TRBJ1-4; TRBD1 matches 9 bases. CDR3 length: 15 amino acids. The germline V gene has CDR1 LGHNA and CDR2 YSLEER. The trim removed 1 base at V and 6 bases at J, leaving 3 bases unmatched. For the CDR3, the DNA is TGCGCCAGCAGCCAAGGACAGGGGGGAGATGAAAAACTGTTTTTT. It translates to CASSQGQGGDEKLFF.

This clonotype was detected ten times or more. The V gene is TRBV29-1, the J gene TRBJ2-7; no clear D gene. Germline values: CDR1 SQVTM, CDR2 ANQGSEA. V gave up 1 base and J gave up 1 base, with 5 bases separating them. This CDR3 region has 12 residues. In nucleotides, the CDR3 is TGCAGCGTTGAAGCCACATCCTACGAGCAGTACTTC. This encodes CSVEATSYEQYF.

The CDR3 here is CASSYGRGTNEKLFF. Here the CDR3 DNA reads TGTGCCAGCAGCTACGGACGGGGTACGAATGAAAAACTGTTTTTT. The chain links TRBV12-3 or TRBV12-4 to TRBJ1-4, with no clear D. The CDR3 is 15 residues long. The ends were cut back, 6 bases at V and 5 bases at J, with 16 bases in the middle.

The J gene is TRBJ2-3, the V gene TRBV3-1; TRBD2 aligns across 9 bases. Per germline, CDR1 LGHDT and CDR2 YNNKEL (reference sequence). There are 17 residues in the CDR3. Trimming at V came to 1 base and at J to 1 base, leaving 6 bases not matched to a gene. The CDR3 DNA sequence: TGTGCCAGCAGCCAAGGAGTAGCGGGGGACGGCACAGATACGCAGTATTTT. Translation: CASSQGVAGDGTDTQYF.

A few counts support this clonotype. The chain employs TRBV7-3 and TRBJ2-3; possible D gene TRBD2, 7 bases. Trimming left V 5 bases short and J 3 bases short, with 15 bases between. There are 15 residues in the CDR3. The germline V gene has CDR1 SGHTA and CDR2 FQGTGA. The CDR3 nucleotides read TGTGCCAGCAGCGAGAGGGGGGGGCCAACAGATACGCAGTATTTT. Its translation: CASSERGGPTDTQYF.

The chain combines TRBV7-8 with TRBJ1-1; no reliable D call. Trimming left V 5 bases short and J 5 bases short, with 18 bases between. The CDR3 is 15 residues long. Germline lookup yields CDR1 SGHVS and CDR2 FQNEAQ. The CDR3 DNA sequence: TGTGCCAGCAGCCCGCGACCTGGACTGTTGACTGAAGCTTTCTTT. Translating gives CASSPRPGLLTEAFF.

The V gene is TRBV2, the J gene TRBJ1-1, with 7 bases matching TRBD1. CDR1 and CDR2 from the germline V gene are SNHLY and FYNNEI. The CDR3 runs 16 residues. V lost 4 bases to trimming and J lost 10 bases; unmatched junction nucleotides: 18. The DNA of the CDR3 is TGTGCCAGCAGTGCACAACTTCCAGGGGGGGTAGGTGTAGCTTTCTTT. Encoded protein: CASSAQLPGGVGVAFF.

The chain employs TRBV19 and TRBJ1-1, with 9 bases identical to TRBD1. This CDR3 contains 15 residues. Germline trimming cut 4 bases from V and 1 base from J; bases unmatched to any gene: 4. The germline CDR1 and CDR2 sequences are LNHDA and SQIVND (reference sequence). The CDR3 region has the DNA TGTGCCAGTAGTAAGGACAGGGGCCAGAACACTGAAGCTTTCTTT. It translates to CASSKDRGQNTEAFF.

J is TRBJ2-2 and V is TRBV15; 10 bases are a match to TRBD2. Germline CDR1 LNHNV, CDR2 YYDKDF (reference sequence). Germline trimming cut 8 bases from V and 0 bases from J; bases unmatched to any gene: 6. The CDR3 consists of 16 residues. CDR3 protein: CATRRAGGANTGELFF. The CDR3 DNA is TGTGCCACCCGAAGAGCGGGGGGGGCGAACACCGGGGAGCTGTTTTTT.

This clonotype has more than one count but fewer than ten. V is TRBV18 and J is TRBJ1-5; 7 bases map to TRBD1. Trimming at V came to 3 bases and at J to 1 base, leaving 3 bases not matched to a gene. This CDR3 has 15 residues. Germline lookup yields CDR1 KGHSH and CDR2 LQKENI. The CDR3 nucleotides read TGTGCCAGCTCACCTTCGGACAGGAGCAATCAGCCCCAGCATTTT. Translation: CASSPSDRSNQPQHF.

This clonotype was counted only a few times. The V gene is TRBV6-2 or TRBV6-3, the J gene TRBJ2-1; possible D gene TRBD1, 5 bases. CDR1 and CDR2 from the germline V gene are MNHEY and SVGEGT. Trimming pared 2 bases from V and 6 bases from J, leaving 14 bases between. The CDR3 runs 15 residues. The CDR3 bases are TGTGCCAGCAGTTACCAAGGGGTAATGGGCAATGAGCAGTTCTTC. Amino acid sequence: CASSYQGVMGNEQFF.

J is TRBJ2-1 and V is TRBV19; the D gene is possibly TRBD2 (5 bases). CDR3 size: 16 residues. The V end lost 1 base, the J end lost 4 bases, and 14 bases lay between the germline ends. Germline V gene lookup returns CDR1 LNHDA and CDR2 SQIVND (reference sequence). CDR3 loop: CASSIVASGTYNEQFF. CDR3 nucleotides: TGTGCCAGTAGTATAGTGGCGAGCGGAACTTACAATGAGCAGTTCTTC.

The CDR3 region is CASSVGQGAFIHYLHF. In nucleotides, the CDR3 is TGCGCCAGCAGCGTAGGACAGGGAGCCTTCATTCATTACCTCCACTTT. The chain has TRBV5-1 and TRBJ1-6; 8 bases line up with TRBD1. This CDR3 comprises 16 residues. CDR1 is SGHRS and CDR2 is YFSETQ in the germline V gene. V lost 4 bases and J lost 15; bases outside the gene matches: 18.

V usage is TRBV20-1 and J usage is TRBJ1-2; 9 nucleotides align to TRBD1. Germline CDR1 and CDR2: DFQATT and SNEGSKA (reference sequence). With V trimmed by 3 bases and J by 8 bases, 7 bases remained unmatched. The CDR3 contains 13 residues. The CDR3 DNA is TGCAGTGCTAGGGGGGACAGGGCGGAGGGCTACACCTTC. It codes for CSARGDRAEGYTF.

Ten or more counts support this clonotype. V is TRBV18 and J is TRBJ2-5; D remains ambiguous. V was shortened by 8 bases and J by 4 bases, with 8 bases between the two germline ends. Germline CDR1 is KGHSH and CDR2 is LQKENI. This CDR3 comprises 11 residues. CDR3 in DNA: TGTGCCAGCAGTAACGGAGAGACCCAGTACTTC. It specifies CASSNGETQYF.

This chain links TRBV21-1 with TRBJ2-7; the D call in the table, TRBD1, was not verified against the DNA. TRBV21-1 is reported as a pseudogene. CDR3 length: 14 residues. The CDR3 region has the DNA TGTGCCAGCAGCAAAGAAGGCCAGGGGCGAAGGGAGTACTTC. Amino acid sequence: CASSKEGQGRREYF.

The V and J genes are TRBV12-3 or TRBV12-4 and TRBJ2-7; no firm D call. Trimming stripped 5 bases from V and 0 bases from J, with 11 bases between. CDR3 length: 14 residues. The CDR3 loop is CASSHTGPSYEQYF. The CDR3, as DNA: TGTGCCAGCAGTCATACCGGGCCCTCCTACGAGCAGTACTTC.

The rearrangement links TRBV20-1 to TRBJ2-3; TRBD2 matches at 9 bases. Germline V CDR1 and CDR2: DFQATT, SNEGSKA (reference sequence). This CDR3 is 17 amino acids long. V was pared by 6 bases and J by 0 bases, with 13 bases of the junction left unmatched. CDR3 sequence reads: CSAPEVAGVRSTDTQYF. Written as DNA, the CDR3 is TGCAGTGCGCCGGAGGTAGCGGGGGTTAGGAGCACAGATACGCAGTATTTT.

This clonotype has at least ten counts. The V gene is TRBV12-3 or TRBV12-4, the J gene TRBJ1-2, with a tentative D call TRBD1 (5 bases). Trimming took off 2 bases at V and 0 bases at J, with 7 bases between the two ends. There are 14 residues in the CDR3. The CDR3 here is CASSLRGTNYGYTF. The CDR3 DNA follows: TGTGCCAGCAGTTTAAGGGGTACTAACTATGGCTACACCTTC.

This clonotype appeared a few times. CDR3 sequence: CASSPVSGDYEQYF. CDR3 DNA: TGTGCCAGCAGTCCAGTGAGCGGAGACTACGAGCAGTACTTC. The chain couples TRBV6-2 or TRBV6-3 to TRBJ2-7, with D possibly matching TRBD2 (5 bases). In germline, CDR1 is MNHEY, CDR2 SVGEGT. Trimming shortened V by 5 bases and J by 3 bases, and 14 bases separated the two germline ends. The CDR3 covers 14 residues.

DNA for the CDR3: TGTGCCAGCAGCTTGGGCGGGGAATGGGGTCGGCGCTACACCTTC. It encodes CASSLGGEWGRRYTF. This chain connects TRBV5-6 to TRBJ1-2; D gene ambiguous. Germline V CDR1 and CDR2: SGHDT, YYEEEE. This CDR3 has 15 residues. V lost 0 bases, J lost 9 bases, and 18 bases lay in between.

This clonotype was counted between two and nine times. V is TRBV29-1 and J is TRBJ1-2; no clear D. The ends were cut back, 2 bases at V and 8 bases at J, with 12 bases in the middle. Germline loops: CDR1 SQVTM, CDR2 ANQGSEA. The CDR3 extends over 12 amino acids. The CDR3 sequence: CSVEYLGKGYTF. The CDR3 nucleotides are TGCAGCGTTGAATACCTGGGGAAGGGCTACACCTTC.

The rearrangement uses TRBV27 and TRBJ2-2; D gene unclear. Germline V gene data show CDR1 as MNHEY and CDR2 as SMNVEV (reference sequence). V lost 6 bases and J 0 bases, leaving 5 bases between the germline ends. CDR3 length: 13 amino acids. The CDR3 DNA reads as TGTGCCAGCAGAAACACGAACACCGGGGAGCTGTTTTTT. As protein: CASRNTNTGELFF.

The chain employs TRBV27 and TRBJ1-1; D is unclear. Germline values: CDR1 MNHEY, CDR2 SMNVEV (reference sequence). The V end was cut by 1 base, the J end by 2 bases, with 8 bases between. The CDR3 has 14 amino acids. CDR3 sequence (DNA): TGTGCCAGCAGTTTATTTCCCAGAAACACTGAAGCTTTCTTT. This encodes CASSLFPRNTEAFF.